The 27 T cell receptor beta chains given below trace back to one sample, sequenced in a study of CD8 T cells in Susac syndrome. Random-hexamer reverse transcription was applied to about 0.45 to 1 ug RNA. TCRdb used MiXCR to reprocess the immunoSEQ multiplex PCR reads, holding one entry per CDR3 protein. This table holds about 300,000 distinct CDR3 sequences, about 85% found once. The specimen sequenced was CD8+ T cells from PBMCs. The origin of the receptors is a human donor with multiple sclerosis.

This clonotype has just a few counts. This sequence joins TRBV2 and TRBJ2-5; maybe TRBD1 (6 bases). The CDR3 has 14 amino acids. CDR1 SNHLY and CDR2 FYNNEI come from the germline V gene. Trimming took off 4 bases at V and 0 bases at J, with 9 bases between the two ends. This CDR3 is CASSGRTDQETQYF. The CDR3 DNA sequence: TGTGCCAGCAGTGGGCGGACAGACCAAGAGACCCAGTACTTC.

The CDR3 DNA reads as TGTGCTAGTGGTTGGCTGGCTAGCGGGGGACTCGGGGGGACAGATACGCAGTATTTT. It translates to CASGWLASGGLGGTDTQYF. The chain is built from TRBV12-5 and TRBJ2-3; TRBD2 matches 10 bases. The CDR3 extends over 19 amino acids. V lost 4 bases to trimming and J lost 3 bases; unmatched junction nucleotides: 16. Looked up from germline, CDR1 is LGHNT and CDR2 is FRNRAP.

The chain uses TRBV11-2 and TRBJ1-5; no definite D call. The germline V and J ends were trimmed by 1 base and 6 bases, with 7 bases remaining between them. Germline loops: CDR1 SGHAT, CDR2 FQNNGV. The CDR3 contains 13 residues. The DNA for the CDR3 is TGTGCCAGCAGCTTAGGCCGGGGTCAGCCCCAGCATTTT. It yields the protein CASSLGRGQPQHF.

This chain connects TRBV2 to TRBJ2-7; TRBD1 agrees at 7 bases. J lost 3 bases, V lost 8 bases, and 4 bases had no gene match. This CDR3 is 12 amino acids long. CDR1 SNHLY and CDR2 FYNNEI come from the germline V gene. The CDR3 reads CASQDRVYEQYF. The CDR3 DNA reads as TGTGCCAGCCAAGACAGGGTCTACGAGCAGTACTTC.

This rearrangement joins TRBV9 to TRBJ2-2; possibly TRBD2 for D (5 bases). From germline, CDR1 is SGDLS and CDR2 YYNGEE. This CDR3 comprises 14 residues. Trimming left V 3 bases short and J 4 bases short, with 10 bases between. DNA of the CDR3: TGTGCCAGCAGCGGGACTCTTAGCACCGGGGAGCTGTTTTTT. It translates to CASSGTLSTGELFF. Using reference TRBV9 and TRBJ2-2 for the parts outside the CDR3, the full variable domain is DSGVTQTPKHLITATGQRVTLRCSPRSGDLSVYWYQQSLDQGLQFLIQYYNGEERAKGNILERFSAQQFPDLHSELNLSSLELGDSALYFCASSGTLSTGELFFGEGSRLTVL.

V and J are TRBV20-1 and TRBJ2-7, with 10 bases that match TRBD2. Trimming cost V 4 bases and J 5 bases; bases outside gene matches: 5. The CDR3 is 13 residues long. The germline V gene encodes CDR1 DFQATT and CDR2 SNEGSKA (reference sequence). CDR3: CSATGTSENEQYF. The CDR3 nucleotides are TGCAGTGCTACCGGGACTAGCGAAAACGAGCAGTACTTC.

The rearrangement links TRBV27 to TRBJ1-1, with D unclear. The CDR3 totals 13 residues. Germline assignment: CDR1 MNHEY and CDR2 SMNVEV (reference sequence). Trimming removed 5 bases at V and 3 bases at J, with 10 bases between. The CDR3: CASSPGRYTEAFF. As DNA, the CDR3 is TGTGCCAGCAGTCCCGGACGGTACACTGAAGCTTTCTTT.

The chain is built from TRBV12-3 or TRBV12-4 and TRBJ1-5; D ambiguous. Trimming took 3 bases from V and 2 from J, leaving 11 bases between them. This CDR3 is built from 15 residues. The CDR3 spells CASSLRVAGNQPQHF. The CDR3 DNA reads as TGTGCCAGCAGTTTGCGGGTGGCCGGCAATCAGCCCCAGCATTTT.

The rearrangement uses TRBV27 and TRBJ2-7, with D unclear. Trimming removed 5 bases at V and 0 bases at J, with 17 bases between. This CDR3 region has 16 residues. From germline, CDR1 is MNHEY and CDR2 SMNVEV (reference sequence). Here the CDR3 reads CASSRNPKAPSYEQYF. Here the CDR3 DNA reads TGTGCCAGCAGTCGCAACCCTAAGGCCCCCTCCTACGAGCAGTACTTC.

This clonotype was detected once. This chain links TRBV29-1 with TRBJ2-7; tentative D call: TRBD2 (5 bases). This CDR3 region has 13 residues. Trimming left V 7 bases short and J 4 bases short, with 17 bases between. In germline, CDR1 is SQVTM, CDR2 ANQGSEA. CDR3 DNA sequence: TGCAGCGCCTTAGACGGGGTTACTTACGAGCAGTACTTC. Amino acids: CSALDGVTYEQYF.

The chain couples TRBV6-5 to TRBJ2-6, with D perhaps TRBD1 (6 bases). CDR1 MNHEY and CDR2 SVGAGI come from the germline V gene. This CDR3 is 16 amino acids long. Between the trimmed V and J ends, which lost 3 bases and 4 bases, there was a span of 13 bases. CDR3 in amino acids: CASSYYPGEGANVLTF. CDR3 DNA: TGTGCCAGCAGTTATTATCCAGGGGAAGGGGCCAACGTCCTGACTTTC.

This chain uses TRBV19 with TRBJ2-5; TRBD2 agrees at 11 bases. The germline V gene has CDR1 LNHDA and CDR2 SQIVND (reference sequence). Unmatched junction bases numbered 6, after V lost 8 bases and J lost 1 base. CDR3 size: 15 residues. In nucleotides, the CDR3 is TGTGCCAGTGCACCGGGACTAGCGGTCCAAGAGACCCAGTACTTC. Amino acid sequence: CASAPGLAVQETQYF. The entire variable domain, with the rest obtained from reference TRBV19 and TRBJ2-5, is as follows: DGGITQSPKYLFRKEGQNVTLSCEQNLNHDAMYWYRQDPGQGLRLIYYSQIVNDFQKGDIAEGYSVSREKKESFPLTVTSAQKNPTAFYLCASAPGLAVQETQYFGPGTRLLVL.

This chain joins TRBV20-1 and TRBJ1-4; D gene unclear. Trimming cost V 4 bases and J 16 bases, with 28 bases left between them. The CDR3 totals 15 residues. Germline assignment: CDR1 DFQATT and CDR2 SNEGSKA (reference sequence). CDR3 sequence (DNA): TGCAGTGCTATCACCATTGGAGAAACGCTGGGAGTGAGGTTTTTT. Amino acid sequence: CSAITIGETLGVRFF.

The rearrangement uses TRBV7-6 and TRBJ2-1, with 10 bases identical to TRBD1. Germline V gene lookup returns CDR1 SGHVS and CDR2 FNYEAQ. The CDR3 is 14 amino acids. Trimming took 5 bases from V and 8 from J; bases not matched to a gene: 6. The CDR3 bases are TGTGCCAGCAGCGACAGGGGGCGAATTTATGAGCAGTTCTTC. Translated, it gives CASSDRGRIYEQFF.

V is TRBV7-2 and J is TRBJ2-5, with 9 bases aligning to TRBD2. The CDR3 runs 17 residues. CDR1 SGHTA and CDR2 FQGNSA come from the germline V gene. The ends lost 3 bases at V and 5 bases at J; junction bases unmatched: 13. CDR3 residues: CASSLALAGWKRETQYF. DNA of the CDR3: TGTGCCAGCAGCTTGGCCCTAGCGGGATGGAAGCGGGAGACCCAGTACTTC.

The V gene is TRBV7-9, the J gene TRBJ2-5; D ambiguous. V was pared by 6 bases and J by 5 bases, with 22 bases between. Germline V gene data show CDR1 as SEHNR and CDR2 as FQNEAQ (reference sequence). The CDR3 is 16 residues long. The CDR3 nucleotides read TGTGCCAGCAGGACCTGGGATGTCGGCTCGACGGAGACCCAGTACTTC. Protein: CASRTWDVGSTETQYF.

CDR3 amino acids: CASREETKNIQYF. The DNA of the CDR3 is TGTGCCAGCAGGGAAGAGACCAAAAACATTCAGTACTTC. This rearrangement joins TRBV3-1 to TRBJ2-4; no definite D call. CDR1 is LGHDT, CDR2 YNNKEL, per germline (reference sequence). The V end lost 6 bases, the J end lost 2 bases, and 8 bases lay between the germline ends. The CDR3 spans 13 residues.

As to this clonotype: A junction boundary mismatches the germline segment, possibly from a read error. The chain employs TRBV7-9 and TRBJ2-1; no clear D. The CDR3 loop spans 12 amino acids. Germline-derived CDR1 and CDR2 are SEHNR and FQNEAQ (reference sequence). DNA of the CDR3: TGCGCCAGCAGCTTAGCCCCGAATGATCAGTTCTTC. Protein product: CASSLAPNDQFF.

The V call is TRBV5-6, the J call TRBJ1-2; TRBD1 aligns across 10 bases. Germline V gives CDR1 SGHDT, CDR2 YYEEEE. This CDR3 contains 17 residues. V was clipped by 2 bases and J by 4 bases; unmatched bases: 11. The CDR3 DNA reads as TGTGCCAGCAGCTTTGGTGACAGGGGGCGATCGTTCTATGGCTACACCTTC. As protein: CASSFGDRGRSFYGYTF.

The J gene is TRBJ1-2, the V gene TRBV27, with 9 nucleotides matching TRBD1. This CDR3 region has 13 residues. V gave up 5 bases and J gave up 8 bases; unmatched junction bases: 6. Germline CDR1 is MNHEY and CDR2 is SMNVEV (reference sequence). The CDR3 sequence: CASSPGQGRGYTF. The CDR3 DNA reads TGTGCCAGCAGTCCGGGACAGGGCAGAGGCTACACCTTC.

V is TRBV27 and J is TRBJ2-3; no definite D call. V was cut by 3 bases and J by 1 base, with 8 bases left in between. CDR3 length: 14 amino acids. Germline V gives CDR1 MNHEY, CDR2 SMNVEV (reference sequence). As DNA, the CDR3 is TGTGCCAGCAGTTTTTATTTTGGCACAGATACGCAGTATTTT. Residues: CASSFYFGTDTQYF.

The DNA for the CDR3 is TGTGCCAGCAGCGTAGCTGGGGCAGGTGGCAATGAGCAGTTCTTC. It encodes CASSVAGAGGNEQFF. The chain is built from TRBV9 and TRBJ2-1, with D maybe TRBD1 (5 bases). V was shortened by 0 bases and J by 6 bases, with 13 bases between the two germline ends. CDR3 length equals 15 residues. Germline CDR1 is SGDLS and CDR2 is YYNGEE.

This sequence joins TRBV24-1 and TRBJ2-1; 9 nucleotides align to TRBD1. V was pared by 10 bases and J by 9 bases, with 6 bases of the junction left unmatched. This CDR3 has 12 residues. The germline V gene encodes CDR1 KGHDR and CDR2 SFDVKD. CDR3 amino acids: CATGTGLSEQFF. The CDR3 DNA reads as TGTGCCACAGGGACAGGGCTTAGTGAGCAGTTCTTC.

The rearrangement links TRBV6-1 to TRBJ2-7; tentatively, D is TRBD1 or TRBD2 (5 bases each). This CDR3 is 14 amino acids long. Germline values: CDR1 MNHNS, CDR2 SASEGT. Trimming left V 2 bases short and J 2 bases short, with 10 bases between. CDR3 residues: CASSETGGPYEQYF. For the CDR3, the DNA is TGTGCCAGCAGTGAAACTGGGGGACCCTACGAGCAGTACTTC.

The chain couples TRBV19 to TRBJ2-1; a weak D match, TRBD2 (8 bases). V lost 9 bases and J 2 bases, leaving 32 bases between the germline ends. Germline-derived CDR1 and CDR2 are LNHDA and SQIVND (reference sequence). The CDR3 is 20 residues long. For the CDR3, the DNA is TGTGCCAGGGCGGGACAGTCGGGGGTACCCGGGACTAGAGCCTACAATGAGCAGTTCTTC. This encodes CARAGQSGVPGTRAYNEQFF.

The V call is TRBV6-5, the J call TRBJ2-7; TRBD1 aligns across 7 bases. CDR3 length: 15 residues. Germline assignment: CDR1 MNHEY and CDR2 SVGAGI. The ends lost 0 bases at V and 6 bases at J; junction bases unmatched: 8. Here the CDR3 reads CASSYSMDRRREQYF. CDR3 nucleotides: TGTGCCAGCAGTTACTCGATGGACAGGAGGCGCGAGCAGTACTTC.

The CDR3 here is CSVGTGAYGYTF. DNA of the CDR3: TGCAGCGTTGGAACAGGGGCCTATGGCTACACCTTC. The chain couples TRBV29-1 to TRBJ1-2, with 7 bases aligning to TRBD1. Germline values: CDR1 SQVTM, CDR2 ANQGSEA. This CDR3 spans 12 amino acids. V shed 4 bases, J shed 4 bases, and the junction held 3 bases outside the gene matches.